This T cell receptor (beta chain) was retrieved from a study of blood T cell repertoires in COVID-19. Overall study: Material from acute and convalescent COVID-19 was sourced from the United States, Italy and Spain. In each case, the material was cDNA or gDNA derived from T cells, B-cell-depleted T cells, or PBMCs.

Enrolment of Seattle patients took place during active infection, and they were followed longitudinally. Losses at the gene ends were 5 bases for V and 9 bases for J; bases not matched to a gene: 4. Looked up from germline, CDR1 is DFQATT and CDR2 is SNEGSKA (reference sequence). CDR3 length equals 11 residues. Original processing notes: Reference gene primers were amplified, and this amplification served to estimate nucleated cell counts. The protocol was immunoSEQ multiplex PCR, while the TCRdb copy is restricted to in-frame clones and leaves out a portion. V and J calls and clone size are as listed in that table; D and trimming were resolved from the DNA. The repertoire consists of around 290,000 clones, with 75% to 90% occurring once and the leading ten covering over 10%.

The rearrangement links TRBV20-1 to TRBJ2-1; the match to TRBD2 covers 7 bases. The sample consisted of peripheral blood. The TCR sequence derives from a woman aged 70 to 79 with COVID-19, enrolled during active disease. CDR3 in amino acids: CSALRGSEQFF. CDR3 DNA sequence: TGCAGTGCTCTGCGGGGGAGTGAGCAGTTCTTC.